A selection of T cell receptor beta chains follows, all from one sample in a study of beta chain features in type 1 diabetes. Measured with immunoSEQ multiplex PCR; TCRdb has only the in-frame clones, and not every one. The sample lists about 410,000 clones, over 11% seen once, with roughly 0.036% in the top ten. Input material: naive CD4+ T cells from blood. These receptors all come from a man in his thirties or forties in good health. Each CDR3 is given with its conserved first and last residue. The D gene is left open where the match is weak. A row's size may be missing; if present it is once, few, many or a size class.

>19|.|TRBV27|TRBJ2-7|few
CASSLRIHRSGRPVYEQYF
TGTGCCAGCAGTTTAAGGATTCACAGGTCGGGGCGGCCTGTTTACGAGCAGTACTTC
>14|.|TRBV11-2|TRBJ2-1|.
CASSLALVYNEQFF
TGTGCCAGCAGCTTAGCGCTAGTCTACAATGAGCAGTTCTTC
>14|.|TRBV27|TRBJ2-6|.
CASSLSGGANVLTF
TGTGCCAGCAGTTTGTCCGGCGGGGCCAACGTCCTGACTTTC
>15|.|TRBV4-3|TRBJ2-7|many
CASSQDHGRNYEQYF
TGCGCCAGCAGCCAAGATCATGGCAGGAACTACGAGCAGTACTTC
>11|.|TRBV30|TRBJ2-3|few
CAWGHTDTQYF
TGTGCCTGGGGACACACAGATACGCAGTATTTT
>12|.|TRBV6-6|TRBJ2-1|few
CASSYAAVEQFF
TGTGCCAGCAGTTACGCCGCCGTTGAGCAGTTCTTC
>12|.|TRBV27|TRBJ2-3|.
CASKGGGDTQYF
TGTGCCAGCAAAGGGGGTGGCGATACGCAGTATTTT
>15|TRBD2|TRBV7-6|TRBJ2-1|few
CASSLAGGSTNEQFF
TGTGCCAGCAGCTTAGCTGGCGGGAGTACCAATGAGCAGTTCTTC
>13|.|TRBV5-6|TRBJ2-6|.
CASSLVEANVLTF
TGTGCCAGCAGCTTGGTAGAGGCCAACGTCCTGACTTTC
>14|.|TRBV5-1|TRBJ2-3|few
CASCPGANTDTQYF
TGCGCCAGCTGCCCTGGGGCAAACACAGATACGCAGTATTTT
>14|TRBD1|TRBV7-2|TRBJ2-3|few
CASSYRGRVDTQYF
TGTGCCAGCAGCTACAGGGGGCGAGTAGATACGCAGTATTTT
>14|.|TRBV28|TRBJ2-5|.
CASSSPRPKETQYF
TGTGCCAGCAGTTCCCCCAGGCCCAAGGAGACCCAGTACTTC
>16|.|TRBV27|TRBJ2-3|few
CASSLRGILTTDTQYF
TGTGCCAGCAGTTTAAGGGGGATTCTAACCACAGATACGCAGTATTTT
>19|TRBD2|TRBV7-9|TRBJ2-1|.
CASSLLGATSGIFHNEQFF
TGTGCCAGCAGCTTATTGGGGGCTACTAGCGGGATATTCCACAATGAGCAGTTCTTC
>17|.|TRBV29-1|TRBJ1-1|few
CSVGLFRDTRRGTEAFF
TGCAGCGTCGGACTATTCCGGGACACTAGACGGGGCACTGAAGCTTTCTTT
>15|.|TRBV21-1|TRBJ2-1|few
CASSKESFRYNEQFF
TGTGCCAGCAGCAAAGAAAGTTTCCGGTACAATGAGCAGTTCTTC
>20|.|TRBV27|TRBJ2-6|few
CASSLRAVSSKIFGANVLTF
TGTGCCAGCAGTTTAAGGGCAGTCTCCTCAAAAATCTTTGGGGCCAACGTCCTGACTTTC
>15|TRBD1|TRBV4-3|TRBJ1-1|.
CASSPGTGRNTEAFF
TGCGCCAGCAGCCCCGGGACAGGGCGGAACACTGAAGCTTTCTTT
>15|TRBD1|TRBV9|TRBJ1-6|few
CASSFRGQTNSPLHF
TGTGCCAGCAGCTTTAGGGGACAGACAAATTCACCCCTCCACTTT
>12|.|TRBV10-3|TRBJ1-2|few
CAISGSGYGYTF
TGTGCCATCAGTGGATCGGGTTATGGCTACACCTTC
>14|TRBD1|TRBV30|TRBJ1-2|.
CAWRMTGLGYGYTF
TGTGCCTGGAGGATGACAGGGCTCGGGTATGGCTACACCTTC
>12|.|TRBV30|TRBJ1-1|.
CAWVRSGTQAFF
TGTGCCTGGGTCAGGTCCGGGACCCAAGCTTTCTTT
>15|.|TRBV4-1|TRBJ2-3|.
CASSQVTSGTDTQYF
TGCGCCAGCAGCCAAGTGACGTCTGGCACAGATACGCAGTATTTT
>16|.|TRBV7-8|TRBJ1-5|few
CASSPETGAIGQPQHF
TGTGCCAGCAGCCCCGAGACGGGGGCGATCGGTCAGCCCCAGCATTTT
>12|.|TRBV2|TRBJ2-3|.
CASSSRRDTQYF
TGTGCCAGCAGCTCACGCCGAGATACGCAGTATTTT
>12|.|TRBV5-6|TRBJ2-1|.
CASTKPGGEQFF
TGTGCCAGCACCAAACCCGGGGGAGAGCAGTTCTTC
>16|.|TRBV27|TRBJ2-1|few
CASSSAGAVEGPIRFF
TGTGCCAGCAGTTCCGCGGGCGCTGTCGAAGGACCGATCAGGTTCTTC
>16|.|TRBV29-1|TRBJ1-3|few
CSVKTIDTSSGNTIYF
TGCAGCGTTAAAACCATAGACACGAGCTCTGGAAACACCATATATTTT
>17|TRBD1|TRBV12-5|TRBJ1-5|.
CASGLSPDRAINQPQHF
TGTGCTAGTGGTTTGTCTCCTGACAGGGCGATCAATCAGCCCCAGCATTTT
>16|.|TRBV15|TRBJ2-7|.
CATSRDWRQRTSEQYF
TGTGCCACCAGCAGAGATTGGAGACAGAGGACTTCCGAGCAGTACTTC
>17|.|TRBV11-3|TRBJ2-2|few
CASSSRIKVRGSGELFF
TGTGCCAGCAGCTCCCGGATTAAGGTCCGCGGATCCGGGGAGCTGTTTTTT
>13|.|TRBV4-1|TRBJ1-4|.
CASSQGPGEKLFF
TGCGCCAGCAGCCAGGGCCCGGGCGAAAAACTGTTTTTT
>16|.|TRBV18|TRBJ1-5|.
CASSIRESNSNQPQHF
TGTGCCAGCTCAATCAGGGAATCGAATAGCAATCAGCCCCAGCATTTT
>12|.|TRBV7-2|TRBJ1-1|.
CASSQTGLIAFF
TGTGCCAGCAGCCAAACAGGATTGATAGCTTTCTTT
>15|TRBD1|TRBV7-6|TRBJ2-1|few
CASSYPGTGTVLRFF
TGTGCCAGCAGCTACCCCGGGACAGGGACTGTCCTCCGGTTCTTC
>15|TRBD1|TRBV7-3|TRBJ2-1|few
CASSRQGAFNNEQFF
TGTGCCAGCAGCCGACAGGGCGCCTTTAACAATGAGCAGTTCTTC
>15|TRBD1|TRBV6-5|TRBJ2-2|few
CASSRQGIVSGELFF
TGTGCCAGCAGCCGACAGGGGATCGTTTCCGGGGAGCTGTTTTTT
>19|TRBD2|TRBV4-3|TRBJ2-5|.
CASNSFRASGRTYQETQYF
TGCGCCAGCAACTCCTTCCGGGCTAGCGGGAGGACGTACCAAGAGACCCAGTACTTC
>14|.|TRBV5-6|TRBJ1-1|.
CASSAGLANTEAFF
TGTGCCAGCAGCGCGGGACTTGCGAACACTGAAGCTTTCTTT
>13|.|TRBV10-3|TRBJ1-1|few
CAISQGVGTEAFF
TGTGCCATCAGCCAGGGTGTTGGCACTGAAGCTTTCTTT
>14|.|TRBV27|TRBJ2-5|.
CATKAPQIRETQYF
TGTGCCACCAAAGCTCCCCAGATCCGGGAGACCCAGTACTTC
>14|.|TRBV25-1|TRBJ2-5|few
CASSDPGGGETQYF
TGTGCCAGCAGTGACCCAGGAGGGGGGGAGACCCAGTACTTC
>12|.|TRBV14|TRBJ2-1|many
CASSQFGNEQFF
TGTGCCAGCAGCCAATTCGGTAATGAGCAGTTCTTC
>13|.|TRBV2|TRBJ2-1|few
CASSVGGYNEQFF
TGTGCCAGCAGTGTAGGCGGCTACAATGAGCAGTTCTTC
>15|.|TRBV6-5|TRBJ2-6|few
CANPSGRLGANVLTF
TGTGCCAACCCAAGTGGGAGGCTCGGGGCCAACGTCCTGACTTTC
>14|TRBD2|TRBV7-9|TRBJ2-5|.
CASSLTSGQETQYF
TGTGCCAGCAGCTTAACTAGCGGTCAAGAGACCCAGTACTTC
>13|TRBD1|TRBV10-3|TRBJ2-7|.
CAISGQGPYEQYF
TGTGCCATCAGCGGACAGGGGCCCTACGAGCAGTACTTC
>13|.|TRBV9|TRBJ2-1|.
CASSVVGGSEQFF
TGTGCCAGCAGCGTAGTAGGAGGGAGCGAGCAGTTCTTC
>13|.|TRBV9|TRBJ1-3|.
CASSARPGNTIYF
TGTGCCAGCAGCGCCCGCCCTGGAAACACCATATATTTT
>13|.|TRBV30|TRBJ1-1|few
CAGTLRMNTEAFF
TGTGCCGGAACCCTCCGAATGAACACTGAAGCTTTCTTT
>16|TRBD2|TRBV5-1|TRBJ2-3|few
CASSLAASGSTDTQYF
TGCGCCAGCAGCTTGGCGGCTAGCGGGAGCACAGATACGCAGTATTTT
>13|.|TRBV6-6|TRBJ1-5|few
CASSQGQDQPQHF
TGTGCCAGCAGTCAGGGTCAGGATCAGCCCCAGCATTTT
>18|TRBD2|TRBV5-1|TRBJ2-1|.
CASSTGLAGLSSYNEQFF
TGCGCCAGCAGCACGGGACTAGCGGGCTTGAGCTCCTACAATGAGCAGTTCTTC
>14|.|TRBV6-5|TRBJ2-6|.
CASSYREGANVLTF
TGTGCCAGCAGTTACAGGGAGGGGGCCAACGTCCTGACTTTC
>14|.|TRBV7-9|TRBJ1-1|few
CASSFGAVNTEAFF
TGTGCCAGCAGCTTCGGGGCGGTGAACACTGAAGCTTTCTTT